The clone carrying this T cell receptor beta chain appeared a few times. CDR1 SGHTA and CDR2 FQGNSA come from the germline V gene. The CDR3 extends over 17 amino acids. V was cut by 2 bases and J by 6 bases, with 21 bases left in between. The sample belongs to a study of T cells after yellow fever vaccination. TCRdb recomputed calls from the 5' RACE reads with MiXCR, one row per CDR3 protein. The sample has 100,000 to 150,000 distinct CDR3 sequences; roughly 9% are singletons. Sequenced material: CD8+ T cells sorted from PBMCs, taken on the day of the yellow fever booster vaccination. The TCR comes from a man between 18 and 29 years old who received the YFV17D yellow fever vaccine. This chain uses TRBV7-2 with TRBJ2-3; D is ambiguous. Here the CDR3 DNA reads TGTGCCAGCAGCTTACTTTCTTCCGGGTCCCTGACGGATACGCAGTATTTT. This translates into CASSLLSSGSLTDTQYF.